This T cell receptor (beta chain) was identified during a study of blood T cells in healthy people across ages. The second PCR ran about 6 to 11 cycles with a sample-barcoded 5' primer and J-beta primers. From the 5' RACE reads, TCRdb called clonotypes with MiXCR, one entry per CDR3 protein. The profile covers hundreds of thousands of distinct CDR3 sequences, with about 26% appearing a single time and approximately 3.6% taken by the ten largest. Germline V CDR1 and CDR2: SEHNR, FQNEAQ (reference sequence). After removal of 5 bases from V and 7 bases from J, the junction contained 16 bases not matched to a gene. The CDR3 extends over 16 amino acids. These same records also appear under a second study, on T cells of mothers and their children.

The specimen sequenced was blood. The chain joins TRBV7-9 to TRBJ2-7; 8 nucleotides agree with TRBD2. This receptor was obtained from a boy between 2 and 10 years old in good health. The CDR3 loop reads CASSQDRLAGRGEQYF. CDR3 DNA: TGTGCCAGCAGCCAGGATAGGCTAGCGGGCAGAGGGGAGCAGTACTTC.